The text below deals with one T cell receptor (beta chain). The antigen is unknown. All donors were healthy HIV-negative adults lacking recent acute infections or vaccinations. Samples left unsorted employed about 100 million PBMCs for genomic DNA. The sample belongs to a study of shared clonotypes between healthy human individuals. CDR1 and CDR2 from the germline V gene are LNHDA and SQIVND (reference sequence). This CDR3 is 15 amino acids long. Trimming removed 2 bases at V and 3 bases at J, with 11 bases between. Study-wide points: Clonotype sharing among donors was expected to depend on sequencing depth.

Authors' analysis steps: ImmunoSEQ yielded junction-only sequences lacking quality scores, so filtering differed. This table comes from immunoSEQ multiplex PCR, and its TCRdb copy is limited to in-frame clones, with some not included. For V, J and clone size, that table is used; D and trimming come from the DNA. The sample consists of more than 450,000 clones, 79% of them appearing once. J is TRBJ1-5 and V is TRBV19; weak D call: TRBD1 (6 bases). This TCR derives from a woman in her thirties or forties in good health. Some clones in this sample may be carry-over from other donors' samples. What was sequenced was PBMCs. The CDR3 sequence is CASSISHRDNQPQHF. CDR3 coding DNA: TGTGCCAGTAGTATAAGCCACAGGGACAATCAGCCCCAGCATTTT.